This entry concerns a single T cell receptor beta chain. The antigen is unknown. J lost 5 bases, V lost 2 bases, and 5 bases had no gene match. CDR1 SGHRS and CDR2 YFSETQ come from the germline V gene. This CDR3 spans 14 amino acids. For TCR beta libraries, approximately 2 micrograms of genomic DNA were obtained from cryopreserved PBMCs. This specimen comes from a study of cytotoxic CD8 clonotypes in ibrutinib-treated CLL. For the study at large: Patients: some eleven relapsed/refractory, roughly 15 treatment-naive, some 18 IGHV unmutated. Study outcomes and limitations: Researchers report that baseline clonality outpaced age-matched healthy donors and tracked circulating CD8+ T-cell counts. Having risen at ibrutinib response, clonality had fallen back toward baseline by progression.

Sequencing used immunoSEQ multiplex PCR; TCRdb keeps in-frame clones, though not all of them. This table holds tens of thousands of clones, 60% to 75% found once. The sequenced sample was PBMCs, obtained at disease progression, from a patient treated with ibrutinib. The sequence was obtained from a human donor with chronic lymphocytic leukemia. The chain is built from TRBV5-1 and TRBJ1-2; TRBD1 matches at 8 bases. CDR3 residues: CASSLGQGGYGYTF. The CDR3 DNA sequence: TGCGCCAGCAGCTTAGGACAGGGAGGGTATGGCTACACCTTC.